This TCR beta chain originates from a study of cytomegalovirus exposure and HLA in healthy donors. The protocol was immunoSEQ multiplex PCR, while the TCRdb copy is restricted to in-frame clones and leaves out a portion. The sample carries roughly 250,000 clones, around 85% recorded once. V was trimmed by 1 base and J by 0 bases, leaving 7 bases between them. CDR1 and CDR2 from the germline V gene are GTSNPN and SVGIG (reference sequence). This CDR3 is 14 amino acids long. The chain employs TRBV30 and TRBJ2-1, with D uncertain. Sequences were obtained from PBMCs. This receptor was identified in a woman in her 30s in good health and CMV-seropositive. The CDR3 here is CAWSGLSSYNEQFF. CDR3 DNA sequence: TGTGCCTGGAGTGGACTGAGCTCCTACAATGAGCAGTTCTTC.